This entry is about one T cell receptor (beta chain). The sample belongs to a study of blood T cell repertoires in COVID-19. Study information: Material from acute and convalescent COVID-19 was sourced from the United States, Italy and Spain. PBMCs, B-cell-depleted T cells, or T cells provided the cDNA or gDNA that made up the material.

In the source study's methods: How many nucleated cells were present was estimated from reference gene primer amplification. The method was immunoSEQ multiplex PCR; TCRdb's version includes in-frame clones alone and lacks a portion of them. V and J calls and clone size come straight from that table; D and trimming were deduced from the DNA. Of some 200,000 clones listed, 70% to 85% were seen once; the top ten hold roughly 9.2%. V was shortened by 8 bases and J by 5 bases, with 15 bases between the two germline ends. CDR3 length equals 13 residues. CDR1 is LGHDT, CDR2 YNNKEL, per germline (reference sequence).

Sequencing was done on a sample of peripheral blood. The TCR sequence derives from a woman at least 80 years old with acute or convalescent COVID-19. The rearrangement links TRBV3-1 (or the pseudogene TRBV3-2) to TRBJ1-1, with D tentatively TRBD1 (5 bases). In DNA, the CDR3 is TGTGCCAGCGGCGGGGATCGGGGGACTGAAGCTTTCTTT. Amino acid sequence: CASGGDRGTEAFF.